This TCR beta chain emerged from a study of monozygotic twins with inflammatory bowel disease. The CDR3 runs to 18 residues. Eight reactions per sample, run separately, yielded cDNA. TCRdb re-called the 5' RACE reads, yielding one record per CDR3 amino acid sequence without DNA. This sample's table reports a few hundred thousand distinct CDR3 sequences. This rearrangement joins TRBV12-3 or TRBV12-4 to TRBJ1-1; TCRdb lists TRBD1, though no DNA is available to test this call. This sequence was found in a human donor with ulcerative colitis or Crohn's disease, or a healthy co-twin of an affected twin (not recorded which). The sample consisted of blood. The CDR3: CASSPGSFRDILNTEAFF.